The T cell receptor (beta chain) described here comes from a study of control samples from healthy donors and cancer patients. The assay was immunoSEQ multiplex PCR, and TCRdb's table has in-frame clones only and misses some. This sample has around 20,000 clones, with about 86% found just once. The CDR3 has 17 residues. Germline assignment: CDR1 SGHRS and CDR2 YFSETQ. V was trimmed by 1 base and J by 5 bases, leaving 19 bases between them. The TCR sequence derives from a woman aged 70-85 years with colorectal cancer. V and J are TRBV5-1 and TRBJ1-5; D not certain. Sequences were obtained from PBMCs. The CDR3 loop is CASSLLQAAPHDQPQHF. The CDR3 DNA follows: TGCGCCAGCAGCTTGTTGCAGGCGGCACCACACGATCAGCCCCAGCATTTT.